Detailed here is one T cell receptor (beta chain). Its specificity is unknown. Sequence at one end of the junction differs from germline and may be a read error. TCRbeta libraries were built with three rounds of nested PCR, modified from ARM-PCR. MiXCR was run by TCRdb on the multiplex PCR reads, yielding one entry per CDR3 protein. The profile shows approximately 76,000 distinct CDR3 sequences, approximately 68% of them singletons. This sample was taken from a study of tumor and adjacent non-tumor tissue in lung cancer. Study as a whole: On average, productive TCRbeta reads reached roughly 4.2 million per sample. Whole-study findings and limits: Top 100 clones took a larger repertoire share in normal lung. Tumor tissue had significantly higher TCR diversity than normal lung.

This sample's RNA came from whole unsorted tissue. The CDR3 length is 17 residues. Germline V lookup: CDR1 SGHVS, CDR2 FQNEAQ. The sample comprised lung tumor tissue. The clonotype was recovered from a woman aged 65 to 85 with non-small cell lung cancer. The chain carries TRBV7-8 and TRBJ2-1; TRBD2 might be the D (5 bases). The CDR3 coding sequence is TGTGCCAGCTGCTTAGTAAATCGTGGGAGCCCCCCTTTAGAGCAGTTCTTC. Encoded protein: CASCLVNRGSPPLEQFF.